Shown below are 17 T cell receptor beta chains from a single sample sequenced in a study of blood T cell repertoires in COVID-19. Produced via immunoSEQ multiplex PCR; TCRdb's table is partial and in-frame only. The sample consists of 9,500 to 11,000 clones, 75% to 90% of them appearing once. The sequencing input was peripheral blood. The source is a man aged 70-80 years with active COVID-19.

The V call is TRBV27, the J call TRBJ1-1; 8 bases match TRBD1. Losses at the gene ends were 5 bases for V and 5 bases for J; bases not matched to a gene: 10. Germline V gives CDR1 MNHEY, CDR2 SMNVEV (reference sequence). There are 15 residues in the CDR3. The CDR3 is CASSLTGQGGTEAFF. The CDR3 nucleotides read TGTGCCAGCAGTCTCACAGGACAGGGAGGAACTGAAGCTTTCTTT.

The chain combines TRBV10-3 with TRBJ1-4, with 9 bases that match TRBD1. Germline V gives CDR1 ENHRY, CDR2 SYGVKD. With 6 bases clipped from V and 6 bases from J, the junction kept 5 bases outside the gene matches. The CDR3 extends over 14 amino acids. CDR3 protein: CAIRQQGADEKLFF. DNA of the CDR3: TGTGCCATCAGACAACAGGGGGCAGATGAAAAACTGTTTTTT.

The J gene is TRBJ1-2, the V gene TRBV25-1; D might be TRBD1 (6 bases). The CDR3 is 14 residues long. In germline, CDR1 is MGHDK, CDR2 SYGVNS. V was clipped by 4 bases and J by 8 bases, with 17 bases between them. DNA for the CDR3: TGTGCCAGCAGTGGGACAGTCCTTGCATGGGGCTACACCTTC. Its protein product is CASSGTVLAWGYTF.

This clone was seen just once. The chain couples TRBV6-6 to TRBJ1-4; D unresolved. Germline lookup yields CDR1 MNHNY and CDR2 SVGAGI (reference sequence). The V and J ends lost 5 bases and 11 bases respectively, with 9 bases between them. The CDR3 runs to 11 residues. Written as DNA, the CDR3 is TGTGCCAGCAGTCCGGGAGCCAAACTGTTTTTT. It codes for CASSPGAKLFF.

J is TRBJ1-2 and V is TRBV10-2, with D uncertain. V lost 7 bases, J lost 2 bases, and 5 bases lay in between. The germline gives CDR1 WSHSY, CDR2 SAAADI. CDR3 length equals 11 residues. In nucleotides, the CDR3 is TGCGCCAGCACCGGGAACTATGGCTACACCTTC. Its protein product is CASTGNYGYTF.

The chain recombines TRBV12-5 with TRBJ2-2; unclear D gene. This CDR3 contains 19 residues. V gave up 0 bases and J gave up 0 bases, with 17 bases separating them. Germline V lookup: CDR1 LGHNT, CDR2 FRNRAP. The DNA for the CDR3 is TGTGCTAGTGGTTTGGTATGGAGCCGACCGAGCGCGAACACCGGGGAGCTGTTTTTT. Residues: CASGLVWSRPSANTGELFF.

The rearrangement links TRBV5-1 to TRBJ2-3, with D maybe TRBD1 (6 bases). V shed 4 bases and J shed 1 base, with 13 bases lying between them. This CDR3 is built from 15 residues. The germline CDR1 and CDR2 sequences are SGHRS and YFSETQ. CDR3 sequence reads: CASSETGRRTDTQYF. The DNA of the CDR3 is TGCGCCAGCAGCGAGACAGGACGTCGCACAGATACGCAGTATTTT.

The chain joins TRBV27 to TRBJ1-1; D call uncertain. V lost 5 bases, J lost 0 bases, and 7 bases lay in between. Germline CDR1 reads MNHEY; CDR2 reads SMNVEV (reference sequence). The CDR3 loop spans 13 amino acids. CDR3 nucleotides: TGTGCCAGCAGTGGTCAGATGAACACTGAAGCTTTCTTT. Its translation is CASSGQMNTEAFF.

This chain links TRBV18 with TRBJ2-3; D gene uncertain. Per germline, CDR1 KGHSH and CDR2 LQKENI. The CDR3 is 13 amino acids. Trimming left V 0 bases short and J 6 bases short, with 7 bases between. CDR3 sequence: CASSPPAWDTQYF. CDR3 DNA sequence: TGTGCCAGCTCACCACCGGCATGGGATACGCAGTATTTT.

This clone was counted only a few times. CDR3 residues: CASSVVPTARSTDTQYF. For the CDR3, the DNA is TGTGCCAGCAGCGTAGTCCCGACGGCCAGGAGCACAGATACGCAGTATTTT. This chain uses TRBV7-2 with TRBJ2-3; D is unresolved. Between the trimmed V and J ends, which lost 5 bases and 0 bases, there was a span of 18 bases. CDR1 and CDR2 (germline): SGHTA, FQGNSA. CDR3 size: 17 residues.

The rearrangement uses TRBV20-1 and TRBJ2-5; TRBD2 might be the D (6 bases). V was trimmed by 3 bases and J by 5 bases, leaving 7 bases between them. This CDR3 contains 11 residues. Looked up from germline, CDR1 is DFQATT and CDR2 is SNEGSKA (reference sequence). The CDR3 region is CSARGRETQYF. In DNA form, the CDR3 reads TGCAGTGCTAGGGGGAGGGAGACCCAGTACTTC.

The chain employs TRBV10-3 and TRBJ2-3; 9 nucleotides agree with TRBD2. The CDR3 spans 16 residues. V was pared by 3 bases and J by 6 bases, with 10 bases of the junction left unmatched. CDR1 and CDR2 from the germline V gene are ENHRY and SYGVKD. The CDR3 here is CAISEEAGGSGDTQYF. CDR3 nucleotide sequence: TGTGCCATCAGTGAAGAAGCGGGGGGCTCGGGTGATACGCAGTATTTT.

The CDR3 sequence is CASSPQGGGRSYEQYF. Here the CDR3 DNA reads TGTGCCAGCAGCCCGCAAGGTGGGGGGAGGTCCTACGAGCAGTACTTC. The chain carries TRBV7-3 and TRBJ2-7, with a weak D call TRBD2 (6 bases). The CDR3 covers 16 residues. Germline CDR1 is SGHTA and CDR2 is FQGTGA. V lost 5 bases, J lost 1 base, and 18 bases lay in between.

The genes are TRBV14 and TRBJ1-4, with D possibly being TRBD1 (5 bases). V lost 0 bases and J 8 bases, leaving 16 bases between the germline ends. This CDR3 is built from 16 residues. CDR1 SGHDN and CDR2 FVKESK come from the germline V gene. The CDR3, as DNA: TGTGCCAGCAGCCAAGATCGGCGGGGTCGGGGGGAAAAACTGTTTTTT. As protein: CASSQDRRGRGEKLFF.

This clone showed up just a few times. The rearrangement joins TRBV10-3 to TRBJ1-2, with D possibly being TRBD1 (5 bases). V lost 2 bases to trimming and J lost 4 bases, with 14 bases between them. The germline V gene encodes CDR1 ENHRY and CDR2 SYGVKD. CDR3 length: 15 residues. The CDR3 DNA reads TGTGCCATCAGTGAGGCGGGGGAAGCCGTCTATGGCTACACCTTC. This sequence encodes CAISEAGEAVYGYTF.

This chain joins TRBV28 and TRBJ2-1, with 7 bases matching TRBD2. The CDR3 runs 13 residues. Germline CDR1 and CDR2: MDHEN and SYDVKM. The ends lost 5 bases at V and 6 bases at J; junction bases unmatched: 4. CDR3 bases: TGTGCCAGCAGTGAGGTAGCGGGCAATGAGCAGTTCTTC. This translates into CASSEVAGNEQFF. Full variable domain (rest looked up from reference TRBV28 and TRBJ2-1): DVKVTQSSRYLVKRTGEKVFLECVQDMDHENMFWYRQDPGLGLRLIYFSYDVKMKEKGDIPEGYSVSREKKERFSLILESASTNQTSMYLCASSEVAGNEQFFGPGTRLTVL.

The chain employs TRBV11-3 and TRBJ2-7; 7 bases align to TRBD1. Germline CDR1 and CDR2: SGHNT and YENEEA. This CDR3 is 18 amino acids long. J lost 6 bases, V lost 10 bases, and 27 bases had no gene match. DNA of the CDR3: TGTGCCACGCCGAGACCTCCCGCCTCGAGGGGGCGATGGGGCGAGCAGTACTTC. Translating gives CATPRPPASRGRWGEQYF.